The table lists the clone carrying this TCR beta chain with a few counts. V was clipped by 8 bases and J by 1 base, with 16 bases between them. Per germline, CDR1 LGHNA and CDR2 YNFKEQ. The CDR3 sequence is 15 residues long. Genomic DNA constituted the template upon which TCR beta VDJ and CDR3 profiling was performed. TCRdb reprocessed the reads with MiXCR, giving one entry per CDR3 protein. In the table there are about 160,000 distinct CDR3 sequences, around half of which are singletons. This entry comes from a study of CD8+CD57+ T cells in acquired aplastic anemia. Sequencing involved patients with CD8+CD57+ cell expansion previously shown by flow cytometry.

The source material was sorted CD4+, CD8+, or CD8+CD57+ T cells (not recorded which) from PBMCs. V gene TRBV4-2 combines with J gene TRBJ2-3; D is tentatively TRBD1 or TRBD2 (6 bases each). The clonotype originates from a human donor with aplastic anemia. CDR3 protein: CASLPGGVGTDTQYF. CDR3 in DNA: TGTGCCAGCCTTCCCGGGGGCGTTGGCACAGATACGCAGTATTTT.